This TCR beta chain came from a study of early T cells in non-severe SARS-CoV-2 infection (dated by TCRdb to 2020 to 2023). Context from the whole study: Because TCR sequencing relied on bulk RNA taken from unsorted whole blood, pairing of alpha and beta chains was not possible.

Reading the germline V gene gives CDR1 SGHTA and CDR2 FQGTGA. V is pared back by 1 base and J by 10 bases, with 13 bases lying between the germline termini. The CDR3 covers 13 residues, taking in both the cysteine and the phenylalanine. Here the CDR3 DNA is all that survives: 39 bases in frame from base 1. To prepare the library, 5' RACE was applied. Reads for this sample came from a NextSeq 500. The TCR library protocol attached unique molecular identifiers to individual cDNA molecules to correct for sequencing error and PCR bias. TCR alpha and beta chains were both sequenced, and the abundances of alpha and beta sequences in each sample were closely correlated with each other. For the original study's pipeline: Decombinator V4 was used to annotate TCR sequences for V gene, J gene and CDR3. Expanded TCRs were defined as changing significantly between any two time points under a Poisson model with p below 0.0001. TCR abundances were normalised to the total number of TCRs sequenced per sample and were expressed as counts per million. TRAV1-2 paired with TRAJ12, TRAJ20 or TRAJ33 defined MAIT TCRs, while TRAV10 paired with TRAJ18 defined iNKT TCRs. VDJdb, accessed 1 November 2021, was searched for CMV, EBV and SARS-CoV-2 annotated TCRs, excluding TCRs annotated for multiple antigens. TCRdb reprocessed the public reads (quality trimming at Q25 with fastp, clone calling with MiXCR) and kept in-frame beta chains. Identical CDR3 protein sequences are pooled into one entry, listed with their most common genes and DNA. TCRdb's processing, not the authors', yielded these V and J calls. Counted in this sample were around 58,000 distinct CDR3 sequences; around 4.6% of them appeared once. The ten largest clonotypes hold around 4.9% of the sample.

This clonotype was counted many times. Its antigen remains undetermined. The sample holds no much larger clone one base away, and base qualities are not on file. Overall study results and their limits: VDJdb matching was skewed toward anti-spike CD8 responses and likely underestimated virus-specific expansions, missing private and CD4 specificities.

A case-control design nested within a healthcare worker cohort in London, UK, was used, with weekly nasopharyngeal swab PCR tests and blood sampling performed. Healthcare workers were recruited between 23 and 31 March 2020, during the week of the UK lockdown, and were followed weekly for up to roughly 16 weeks. The specimen was whole blood. The chain joins TRBV7-3 to TRBJ1-1; no D gene call is confident. This receptor was obtained from an adult who was a healthcare worker with PCR-confirmed SARS-CoV-2 infection or an uninfected control (not recorded which). The CDR3 has the sequence CASSLSHRDRAFF. The DNA sequence is TGTGCCAGCAGCTTAAGTCACCGAGACCGAGCTTTCTTT.